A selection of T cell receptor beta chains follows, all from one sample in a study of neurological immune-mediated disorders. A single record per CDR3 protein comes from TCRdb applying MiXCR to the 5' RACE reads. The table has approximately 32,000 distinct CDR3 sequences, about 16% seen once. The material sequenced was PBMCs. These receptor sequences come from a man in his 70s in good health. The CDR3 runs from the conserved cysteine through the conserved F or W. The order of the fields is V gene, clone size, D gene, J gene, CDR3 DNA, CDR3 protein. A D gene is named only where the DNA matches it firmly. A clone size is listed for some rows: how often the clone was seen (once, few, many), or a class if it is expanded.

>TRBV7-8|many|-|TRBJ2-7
TGTGCCAGCAGCTGGACCTACGAGCAGTACTTC
CASSWTYEQYF
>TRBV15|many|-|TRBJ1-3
TGTGCCACCAGCAGAGGCCCAACAGATACTGGAAACACCATATATTTT
CATSRGPTDTGNTIYF
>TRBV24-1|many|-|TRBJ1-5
TGTGCCACCAGTGATCCGAGGAGTAGCAATCAGCCCCAGCATTTT
CATSDPRSSNQPQHF
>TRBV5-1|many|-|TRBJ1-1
TGCGCCAGCAGCTCCGGATTTATGAACACTGAAGCTTTCTTT
CASSSGFMNTEAFF
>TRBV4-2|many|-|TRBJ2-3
TGTGCCAGCAGCCAAGATTACCAGGCCTACACAGATACGCAGTATTTT
CASSQDYQAYTDTQYF
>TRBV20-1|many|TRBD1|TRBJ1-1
TGCAGTGCAGCCGGGACAGGGACCATGAACACTGAAGCTTTCTTT
CSAAGTGTMNTEAFF
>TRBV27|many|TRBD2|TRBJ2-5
TGTGCCAGCAGTTTATTGTCTAGCGGGGGGGGAGAGACCCAGTACTTC
CASSLLSSGGGETQYF
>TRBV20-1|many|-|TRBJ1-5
TGCAGTGCCGGGAGCCGGGGTAACATGGGCAATCAGCCCCAGCATTTT
CSAGSRGNMGNQPQHF
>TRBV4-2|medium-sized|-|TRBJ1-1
TGTGCCAGCAGCCAATCTGCCGGGGCAGTGAGCACTGAAGCTTTCTTT
CASSQSAGAVSTEAFF
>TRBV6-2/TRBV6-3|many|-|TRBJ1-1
TGTGCCAGCAGTTACCAAATCTTGCGGAGAGGCCAATTAAAAACGATGAACACTGAAGCTTTCTTT
CASSYQILRRGQLKTMNTEAFF
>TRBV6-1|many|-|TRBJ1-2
TGTGCCAGCACCTATGGCGTGGGCAGCGCGTATGGCTACACCTTC
CASTYGVGSAYGYTF
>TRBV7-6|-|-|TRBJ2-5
TGTGCCAGCAGCTCGCGTCTAGTGGAGACCCAGTACTTC
CASSSRLVETQYF
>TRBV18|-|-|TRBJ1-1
TGTGCCAGCTCATTTTTTTGGGACACTGAAGCTTTCTTT
CASSFFWDTEAFF
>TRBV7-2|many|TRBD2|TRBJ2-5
TGTGCCAGCAGCCGTACTAGCGGGGGCCTCCAAGAGACCCAGTACTTC
CASSRTSGGLQETQYF
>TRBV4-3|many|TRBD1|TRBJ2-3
TGCGCCAGCAGCCAAGGGTTCGACAGGGCGCTCACAGATACGCAGTATTTT
CASSQGFDRALTDTQYF
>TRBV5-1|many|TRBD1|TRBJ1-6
TGCGCCAGCAGCTTGGGGGCAGGGGGCTCCAATTCACCCCTCCACTTT
CASSLGAGGSNSPLHF
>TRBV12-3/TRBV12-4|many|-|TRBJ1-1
TGTGCCAGCAGTTTCCACGGACAGTTGGGGACTGAAGCTTTCTTT
CASSFHGQLGTEAFF
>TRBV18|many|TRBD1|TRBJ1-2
TGTGCCAGCTCACCCAGACAGGGGGCATCATCCGTAGCTAACTATGGCTACACCTTC
CASSPRQGASSVANYGYTF
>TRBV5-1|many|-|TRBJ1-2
TGCGCCAGCAGTCAAGACGGGAACTATGGCTACACCTTC
CASSQDGNYGYTF
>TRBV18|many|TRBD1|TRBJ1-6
TGTGCCAGCTCACCGGAGGGACAGGGAACACCCCTCCACTTT
CASSPEGQGTPLHF
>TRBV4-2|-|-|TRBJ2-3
TGTGCCAGCAGCCAAGATTTAACGGGGTGTGGAAGTAATACGCAGTACTTT
CASSQDLTGCGSNTQYF
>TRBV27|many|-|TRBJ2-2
TGTGCCAGCAGTTTGAGGGCAGGGGCAAACACCGGGGAGCTGTTTTTT
CASSLRAGANTGELFF
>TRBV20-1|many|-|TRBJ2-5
TGCAGTGCCCAATTCCGGGGGAAAGAGACCCAGTACTTC
CSAQFRGKETQYF
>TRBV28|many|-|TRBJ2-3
TGTGCCAGCAGTTCCTGGGACATCACAGATACGCAGTATTTT
CASSSWDITDTQYF
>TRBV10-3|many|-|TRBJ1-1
TGTGCCATCAGTGGGGGGCAGTTGAACACTGAAGCTTTCTTT
CAISGGQLNTEAFF
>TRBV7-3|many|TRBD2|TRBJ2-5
TGTGCCAGCAGCTTTTCGGGAGGTGCTAGCGGGGTCCAAGAGACCCAGTACTTC
CASSFSGGASGVQETQYF
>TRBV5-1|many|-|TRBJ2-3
TGCGCCAGCAGCTTACAAGGGGGAAAGGATACGCAGTATTTT
CASSLQGGKDTQYF
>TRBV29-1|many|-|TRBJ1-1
TGCAGCGTTGGATGGGGGCGGGGCACTGAAGCTTTCTTT
CSVGWGRGTEAFF
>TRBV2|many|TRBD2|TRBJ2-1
TGTGCCAGCAGTGAAAACTCGGGGGGATTTGATGAGCAGTTCTTC
CASSENSGGFDEQFF
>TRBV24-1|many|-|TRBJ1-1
TGTGCCACCAGTGAGGCTGATGTGAGATACACTGAAGCTTTCTTT
CATSEADVRYTEAFF
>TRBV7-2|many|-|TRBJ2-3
TGTGCCAGCAGCTTAACCGTTTCGACAGATACGCAGTATTTT
CASSLTVSTDTQYF
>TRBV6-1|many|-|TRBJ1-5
TGTGCCAGCACATGGGACGGGAATCAGCCCCAGCATTTT
CASTWDGNQPQHF
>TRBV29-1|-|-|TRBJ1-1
TGCAGCGTTGATAGGCAGGGGAACACTGAAGCTTTCTTT
CSVDRQGNTEAFF
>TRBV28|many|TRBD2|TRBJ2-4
TGTGCCAGCAGTCCCAGCGGGGGGGCCTGGTACATTCAGTACTTC
CASSPSGGAWYIQYF
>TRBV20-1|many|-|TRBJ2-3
TGCAGTGCCCCATCCCCGTTGGCGCGCACAGATACGCAGTATTTT
CSAPSPLARTDTQYF
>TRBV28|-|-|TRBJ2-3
TGTGCCAGCAGTTCTTGGACTAGCACAGATACGCAGTATTTT
CASSSWTSTDTQYF
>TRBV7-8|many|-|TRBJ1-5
TGTGCCAGCAGCTTAACCCAGAGCAATCAGCCCCAGCATTTT
CASSLTQSNQPQHF
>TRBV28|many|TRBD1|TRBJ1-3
TGTGCCAGCAGGCGACCGGGACAGGGGTACTCTGGAAACACCATATATTTT
CASRRPGQGYSGNTIYF
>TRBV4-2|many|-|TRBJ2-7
TGTGCCAGCAGCCAAGAGTTTCGGGATTCCTACGAGCAGTACTTC
CASSQEFRDSYEQYF
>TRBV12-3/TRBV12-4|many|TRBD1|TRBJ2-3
TGTGCCAGCAGTTGGCAGGGGGCCGGCACAGATACGCAGTATTTT
CASSWQGAGTDTQYF
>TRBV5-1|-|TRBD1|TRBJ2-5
TGCGCCAGCAGCTTGACTCCCGGGACAGGGGCTCAGACCCAGTACTTC
CASSLTPGTGAQTQYF
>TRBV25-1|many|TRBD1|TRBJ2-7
TGTGCCAGCAGTAAAGGGACAGGGAGCGAGCAGTACTTC
CASSKGTGSEQYF
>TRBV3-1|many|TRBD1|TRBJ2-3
TGTGCCAGCAGCCGTCGCAGGGGGCTGGATACGCAGTATTTT
CASSRRRGLDTQYF
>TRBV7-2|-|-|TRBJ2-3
TGTGCCAGCAGCTCACGATGGGGGGCTGGGATGAGAACAGATACGCAGTATTTT
CASSSRWGAGMRTDTQYF
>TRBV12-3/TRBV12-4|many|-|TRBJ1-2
TGTGCCAGCAGTTTAGGTCCGGGACATAACTATGGCTACACCTTC
CASSLGPGHNYGYTF
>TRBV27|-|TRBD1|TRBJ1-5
TGTGCCAGCAGTTATCGGACAGGATGGGGGACTCAGCCCCAACATTTT
CASSYRTGWGTQPQHF
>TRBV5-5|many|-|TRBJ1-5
TGTGCCAGCAGCTTGGGGGGTGGAGGTCAGCCCCAGCATTTT
CASSLGGGGQPQHF
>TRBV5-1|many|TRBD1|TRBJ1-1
TGCGCCAGCAGCTTTACCGGGACAGGGGGCAGTGCGACTGAAGCTTTCTTT
CASSFTGTGGSATEAFF
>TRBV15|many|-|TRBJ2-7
TGTGCCACCAGCACGGAGGGGATAAACTACGAGCAGTACTTC
CATSTEGINYEQYF
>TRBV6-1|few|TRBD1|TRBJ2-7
TGTGCCAGCAGTGATCTGGTCGGGACAGGTAACGGCGAGCAGTACTTC
CASSDLVGTGNGEQYF
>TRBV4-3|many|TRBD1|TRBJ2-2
TGCGCCAGCAGCCCAAGGGGGACAGTAAACACCGGGGAGCTGTTTTTT
CASSPRGTVNTGELFF
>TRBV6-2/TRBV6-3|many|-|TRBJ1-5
TGTGCCAGCAGCACGACGGCAGTCCGGCACCAGCCCCAGCATTTT
CASSTTAVRHQPQHF
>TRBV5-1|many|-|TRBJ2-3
TGCGCCAGCAGCTTGGGGGGACGAGACACAGATACGCAGTATTTT
CASSLGGRDTDTQYF
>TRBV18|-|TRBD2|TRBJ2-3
TGTGCCAGCTCACCACCGGGGAGGGAAGGAGCAGATACGCAGTATTTT
CASSPPGREGADTQYF
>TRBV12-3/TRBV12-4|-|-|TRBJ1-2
TGTGCCAGCAGTTTAGAGCCAGATCAGGCCTATGGCTACACCTTC
CASSLEPDQAYGYTF
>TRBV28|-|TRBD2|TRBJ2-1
TGTGCCAGCATCCCCGGGACTAGCGGGAGTACGGTGTACAATGAGCAGTTCTTC
CASIPGTSGSTVYNEQFF
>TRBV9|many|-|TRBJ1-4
TGTGCCAGCAGCTCTAGTCGGACAGAAGCAACTAATGAAAAACTGTTTTTT
CASSSSRTEATNEKLFF
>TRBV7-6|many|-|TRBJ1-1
TGTGCCAGCAGCCAGGGGCTCGACACTGAAGCTTTCTTT
CASSQGLDTEAFF
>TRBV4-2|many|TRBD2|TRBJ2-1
TGTGCCAGCAGCCAAGTAGGCGGGGGGATCAATGAGCAGTTCTTC
CASSQVGGGINEQFF
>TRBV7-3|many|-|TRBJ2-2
TGTGCCAGCACCTCTCCCCTACAGGGTTACACCGGGGAGCTGTTTTTT
CASTSPLQGYTGELFF